These 5 T cell receptor beta chains originate from one sample sequenced in a study of response to subunit inactivated influenza vaccine. TCRdb processed the RT-PCR reads anew with MiXCR; each CDR3 protein has one entry. Counted here are 600,000 to 700,000 distinct CDR3 sequences, approximately 14% occurring once; the ten biggest clones make up about 7.4%. The material was PBMCs from blood, obtained about 14 days before vaccination. The receptors were gathered from a man between 50 and 59 years old who received an inactivated influenza vaccine.

This clonotype was detected a few times. This chain joins TRBV19 and TRBJ1-5; the D is unclear. CDR3 length: 14 residues. V was pared by 3 bases and J by 0 bases, with 6 bases between. Germline V gene lookup returns CDR1 LNHDA and CDR2 SQIVND (reference sequence). CDR3 in amino acids: CASSIWGSNQPQHF. The CDR3 bases are TGTGCCAGTAGTATTTGGGGTAGCAATCAGCCCCAGCATTTT. The entire variable domain, with the rest obtained from reference TRBV19 and TRBJ1-5, is as follows: DGGITQSPKYLFRKEGQNVTLSCEQNLNHDAMYWYRQDPGQGLRLIYYSQIVNDFQKGDIAEGYSVSREKKESFPLTVTSAQKNPTAFYLCASSIWGSNQPQHFGDGTRLSIL.

The table lists this clonotype with a few counts. V and J are TRBV5-5 and TRBJ2-3; D is uncertain. Trimming stripped 0 bases from V and 0 bases from J, with 8 bases between. The CDR3 has 15 amino acids. Germline V CDR1 and CDR2: SGHKS, YYEKEE (reference sequence). Here the CDR3 DNA reads TGTGCCAGCAGCTTGGGAGCGTATAGCACAGATACGCAGTATTTT. It specifies CASSLGAYSTDTQYF. Full variable domain (rest looked up from reference TRBV5-5 and TRBJ2-3): DAGVTQSPTHLIKTRGQQVTLRCSPISGHKSVSWYQQVLGQGPQFIFQYYEKEERGRGNFPDRFSARQFPNYSSELNVNALLLGDSALYLCASSLGAYSTDTQYFGPGTRLTVL.

This clonotype was seen a few times. As DNA, the CDR3 is TGTGCCAGCAGCTTAGGGGCAGGGGGTATGGGGGAGCTGTTTTTT. This encodes CASSLGAGGMGELFF. This sequence joins TRBV7-2 and TRBJ2-2, with 7 bases matching TRBD1. Germline CDR1 SGHTA, CDR2 FQGNSA. This CDR3 contains 15 residues. J lost 8 bases, V lost 1 base, and 7 bases had no gene match.

This clonotype was recorded many times. This chain joins TRBV6-2 or TRBV6-3 and TRBJ2-7, with D tentatively TRBD1 (6 bases). Germline values: CDR1 MNHEY, CDR2 SVGEGT. Trimming left V 6 bases short and J 0 bases short, with 18 bases between. This CDR3 is built from 16 residues. CDR3 coding DNA: TGTGCCAGCAGCCTTTCCCAGGGACACCCCTCCTACGAGCAGTACTTC. This encodes CASSLSQGHPSYEQYF.

The genes are TRBV18 and TRBJ2-1, with a weak D call TRBD2 (5 bases). Deletions cut 2 bases from V and 8 bases from J, with 10 bases between. Germline CDR1 is KGHSH and CDR2 is LQKENI. The CDR3 is 13 amino acids. As DNA, the CDR3 is TGTGCCAGCTCACCAAGATTCGGGGATGAGCAGTTCTTC. This codes for CASSPRFGDEQFF.